Each of the 15 T cell receptor beta chains below was sequenced from the same sample in a study of Ad26.COV2.S vaccination and SARS-CoV-2 variants. Generated by immunoSEQ multiplex PCR, the TCRdb table keeps only in-frame clones and is missing some. The repertoire consists of more than 300,000 clones, with 85% to 90% occurring once and the leading ten covering under 6%. The treatment is: around 19 received Ad26.COV2.S at low or high dose, single or two shots; several received placebo; per-sample allocation not given. Repertoires come from day 63 after the first vaccine or placebo injection. The sequences come from peripheral blood, collected in a trial of Ad26.COV2.S vaccine versus placebo. These receptors were taken from a person aged 18-60 years who received the Ad26.COV2.S COVID-19 vaccine or a placebo.

The rearrangement joins TRBV5-1 to TRBJ1-1, with TRBD1 matching 10 bases. With 3 bases clipped from V and 0 bases from J, the junction kept 5 bases outside the gene matches. The CDR3 is made up of 16 amino acids. Germline V gives CDR1 SGHRS, CDR2 YFSETQ. DNA for the CDR3: TGCGCCAGCAGCTCTGACAGGGGGCGGGTGAACACTGAAGCTTTCTTT. This gives the protein CASSSDRGRVNTEAFF.

This clone was detected only a few times. The rearrangement joins TRBV5-4 to TRBJ1-1; TRBD1 matches at 9 bases. Germline V gene lookup returns CDR1 SGHNT and CDR2 YYREEE (reference sequence). Germline trimming cut 4 bases from V and 3 bases from J; bases unmatched to any gene: 7. This CDR3 has 15 amino acids. The CDR3 coding sequence is TGTGCCAGCAGCACAAACAGGGGGCCGGACACTGAAGCTTTCTTT. It codes for CASSTNRGPDTEAFF.

The rearrangement uses TRBV4-2 and TRBJ1-5; D remains ambiguous. Deletions cut 1 base from V and 3 bases from J, with 13 bases between. The germline gives CDR1 LGHNA, CDR2 YNFKEQ. CDR3 size: 16 residues. The CDR3 DNA sequence: TGTGCCAGCAGCCAAGTCAAGGGAGGGTACAATCAGCCCCAGCATTTT. This translates into CASSQVKGGYNQPQHF.

The V and J genes are TRBV9 and TRBJ1-1; no clear D. From germline, CDR1 is SGDLS and CDR2 YYNGEE. The CDR3 contains 13 residues. V shed 2 bases and J shed 11 bases, with 16 bases lying between them. CDR3 region: CASSVGPIEEAFF. In DNA form, the CDR3 reads TGTGCCAGCAGCGTGGGCCCGATAGAAGAGGCTTTCTTT.

This clone was observed once. This chain uses TRBV11-1 with TRBJ2-5; 9 bases line up with TRBD2. Germline V CDR1 and CDR2: SGHAT, FQDESV (reference sequence). The CDR3 loop spans 15 amino acids. Unmatched junction bases numbered 4, after V lost 3 bases and J lost 2 bases. CDR3 protein: CASSLASGGQETQYF. In DNA, the CDR3 is TGTGCCAGCAGCTTGGCCAGCGGGGGGCAAGAGACCCAGTACTTC.

In this sample, this clone turned up once. The V gene is TRBV5-4, the J gene TRBJ1-2; D is possibly TRBD1 (5 bases). Germline loops: CDR1 SGHNT, CDR2 YYREEE (reference sequence). Trimming shortened V by 0 bases and J by 4 bases, and 10 bases separated the two germline ends. This CDR3 is 14 amino acids long. For the CDR3, the DNA is TGTGCCAGCAGCTTGGACAGGAAAGCCTATGGCTACACCTTC. Translation: CASSLDRKAYGYTF.

This clone was picked up a small number of times. The chain links TRBV4-3 to TRBJ2-7; D possibly corresponds to TRBD1 (5 bases). Germline V gene lookup returns CDR1 LGHNA and CDR2 YSLEER. Trimming pared 0 bases from V and 3 bases from J, leaving 12 bases between. This CDR3 has 15 amino acids. The CDR3 sequence: CASSQEAGQGYEQYF. The CDR3 region has the DNA TGCGCCAGCAGCCAAGAGGCTGGCCAGGGCTACGAGCAGTACTTC.

V usage is TRBV7-9 and J usage is TRBJ1-6, with 8 bases identical to TRBD1. V was clipped by 4 bases and J by 9 bases; unmatched bases: 20. Germline V gene data show CDR1 as SEHNR and CDR2 as FQNEAQ (reference sequence). The CDR3 has 19 residues. CDR3 in DNA: TGTGCCAGCAGCTCCCAGTTTATAATTCCAGGGGGCTCGAGTTCACCCCTCCACTTT. This codes for CASSSQFIIPGGSSSPLHF.

The rearrangement links TRBV15 to TRBJ2-3; TRBD2 agrees at 9 bases. The CDR3 is 16 amino acids. Germline V lookup: CDR1 LNHNV, CDR2 YYDKDF (reference sequence). The V gene end was trimmed by 5 bases and the J gene end by 1 base; junction bases not matched to a gene: 7. CDR3 coding DNA: TGTGCCACCAGCCGAAGACTAGCGGACGGCACAGATACGCAGTATTTT. It specifies CATSRRLADGTDTQYF.

The chain carries TRBV7-9 and TRBJ2-1, with TRBD2 as a possible D gene (6 bases). V was pared by 1 base and J by 6 bases, with 16 bases between. The CDR3 runs to 16 residues. Germline V gene lookup returns CDR1 SEHNR and CDR2 FQNEAQ (reference sequence). DNA of the CDR3: TGTGCCAGCAGCTTAGTCGGAGGGGCCCCACTCAATGAGCAGTTCTTC. Protein: CASSLVGGAPLNEQFF.

To note about this clone: Other nucleotide sequences in the sample specify the same CDR3. This sequence joins TRBV5-1 and TRBJ2-7, with 9 bases aligning to TRBD1. The V segment lost 0 bases and the J segment 1 base; nucleotides outside the gene matches: 2. CDR1 SGHRS and CDR2 YFSETQ come from the germline V gene. The length of the CDR3 is 15 residues. The DNA of the CDR3 is TGCGCCAGCAGCTTGGGGACAGGGGAGTCCTACGAGCAGTACTTC. Translation gives CASSLGTGESYEQYF.

In its sample, this clone was seen once. V and J are TRBV4-1 and TRBJ1-2; D call uncertain. Trimming cost V 3 bases and J 0 bases, with 20 bases left between them. The germline CDR1 and CDR2 sequences are MGHRA and YSYEKL. The CDR3 is 18 residues long. CDR3 amino acids: CASSHDVGQALTNYGYTF. Here the CDR3 DNA reads TGCGCCAGCAGCCATGACGTAGGGCAGGCCCTAACTAACTATGGCTACACCTTC.

This clone appeared once. The V gene is TRBV18, the J gene TRBJ2-7, with TRBD2 identical over 16 bases. With V trimmed by 4 bases and J by 2 bases, 8 bases remained unmatched. CDR1 and CDR2 (germline): KGHSH, LQKENI. The CDR3 is 18 residues long. The CDR3 DNA is TGTGCCAGCTCACTCCCGGGACTAGCGGGAGGGAAAGCCTACGAGCAGTACTTC. It translates to CASSLPGLAGGKAYEQYF.

The rearrangement uses TRBV19 and TRBJ2-3; D gene ambiguous. V was pared by 0 bases and J by 4 bases, with 11 bases between. From germline, CDR1 is LNHDA and CDR2 SQIVND (reference sequence). This CDR3 has 15 residues. CDR3 in amino acids: CASSIDRGGPDTQYF. The CDR3 DNA reads as TGTGCCAGTAGTATAGATCGAGGCGGCCCAGATACGCAGTATTTT.

V gene TRBV4-1 combines with J gene TRBJ2-1; 10 nucleotides align to TRBD2. The CDR3 covers 16 residues. V trimming: 1 base; J trimming: 9 bases; junction bases outside the gene matches: 9. Germline CDR1 is MGHRA and CDR2 is YSYEKL. CDR3 protein: CASSQGRAGGESEQFF. CDR3 nucleotide sequence: TGCGCCAGCAGCCAAGGGCGAGCGGGAGGGGAGAGTGAGCAGTTCTTC.